Below, 21 T cell receptor beta chains from the same sample are listed, as sequenced in a study of T cells after yellow fever vaccination. TCRdb ran MiXCR on the 5' RACE reads and lists one entry per CDR3 protein. The sample consists of a few hundred thousand distinct CDR3 sequences, around 7% of them appearing once. The material was PBMCs, obtained roughly seven weeks after the first yellow fever vaccination. The origin of the receptors is a man aged 18-30 years who received the YFV17D yellow fever vaccine.

This chain connects TRBV6-1 to TRBJ2-5; the D is unclear. V was shortened by 5 bases and J by 3 bases, with 13 bases between the two germline ends. Germline loops: CDR1 MNHNS, CDR2 SASEGT. The CDR3 is 14 residues long. CDR3 bases: TGTGCCAGCAGTCAAGACGGACGAGAAGAGACCCAGTACTTC. It is translated as CASSQDGREETQYF.

There are a few counts of this clonotype. The chain joins TRBV7-9 to TRBJ2-1; 8 nucleotides match TRBD2. The ends lost 1 base at V and 5 bases at J; junction bases unmatched: 7. The V gene's germline CDR1 is SEHNR and CDR2 FQNEAQ (reference sequence). This CDR3 comprises 16 residues. This chain's CDR3 is CASSLVRLAGDNEQFF. The CDR3 DNA is TGTGCCAGCAGCTTAGTAAGGCTAGCGGGTGACAATGAGCAGTTCTTC.

This clonotype was seen only a few times. The chain employs TRBV3-1 and TRBJ2-7; a possible D gene is TRBD1 (6 bases). CDR1 and CDR2 (germline): LGHDT, YNNKEL (reference sequence). V shed 0 bases and J shed 3 bases, with 15 bases lying between them. CDR3 length: 16 amino acids. In nucleotides, the CDR3 is TGTGCCAGCAGCCAAGACCCCAGGGGACGGTTCTACGAGCAGTACTTC. It specifies CASSQDPRGRFYEQYF.

Remarks on this clonotype: Since a much larger clone is just one base distant, this may be a read error. The J gene is TRBJ2-2, the V gene TRBV12-3 or TRBV12-4, with a possible D match to TRBD2 (6 bases). The CDR3 runs to 15 residues. CDR3 loop: CASTWGDANTGELYF. The CDR3 DNA follows: TGTGCCAGCACCTGGGGGGACGCGAACACCGGGGAGCTGTATTTT.

This clonotype was recorded many times. This chain joins TRBV19 and TRBJ1-1; D is undetermined. The germline V gene has CDR1 LNHDA and CDR2 SQIVND (reference sequence). This CDR3 comprises 13 residues. V was clipped by 8 bases and J by 2 bases, with 12 bases between them. The CDR3 here is CASARPANTEAFF. In DNA form, the CDR3 reads TGTGCCAGTGCTAGGCCAGCCAACACTGAAGCTTTCTTT.

This clonotype was recorded a few times. The chain carries TRBV5-4 and TRBJ2-7; no clear D gene. The germline V and J ends were trimmed by 0 bases and 4 bases, with 14 bases remaining between them. Germline CDR1 SGHNT, CDR2 YYREEE (reference sequence). CDR3 size: 15 residues. CDR3 sequence (DNA): TGTGCCAGCAGCTTGGGAGAAGTAGACGGGTACGAGCAGTACTTC. Its translation is CASSLGEVDGYEQYF.

The chain is built from TRBV19 and TRBJ2-2; unclear D gene. Trimming took off 7 bases at V and 8 bases at J, with 14 bases between the two ends. Germline CDR1 reads LNHDA; CDR2 reads SQIVND (reference sequence). CDR3 length: 13 amino acids. The CDR3 coding sequence is TGTGCCAGTAAGAACCTCGGCAAGGGGGAGCTGTTTTTT. It yields the protein CASKNLGKGELFF. Together with reference TRBV19 and TRBJ2-2, the CDR3 gives the full variable domain: DGGITQSPKYLFRKEGQNVTLSCEQNLNHDAMYWYRQDPGQGLRLIYYSQIVNDFQKGDIAEGYSVSREKKESFPLTVTSAQKNPTAFYLCASKNLGKGELFFGEGSRLTVL.

In this sample, this clonotype turned up a few times. The chain has TRBV20-1 and TRBJ2-2; D is possibly TRBD2 (7 bases). Germline lookup yields CDR1 DFQATT and CDR2 SNEGSKA (reference sequence). This CDR3 has 18 amino acids. Deletions cut 5 bases from V and 2 bases from J, with 24 bases between. In DNA form, the CDR3 reads TGCAGTGCTCCCCGGCAAGGGGGAGGGCGACATAACACCGGGGAGCTGTTTTTT. This codes for CSAPRQGGGRHNTGELFF.

At least ten counts were recorded for this clonotype. The chain couples TRBV28 to TRBJ1-1, with D possibly being TRBD1 (5 bases). CDR1 and CDR2 (germline): MDHEN, SYDVKM. V was clipped by 1 base and J by 10 bases, with 16 bases between them. The CDR3 runs to 14 residues. The CDR3 protein is CASSLLGTGELAFF. DNA for the CDR3: TGTGCCAGCAGTTTATTGGGGACGGGGGAATTAGCTTTCTTT.

J is TRBJ2-5 and V is TRBV9; D might be TRBD1 or TRBD2, each matching 5 bases. The CDR3 loop spans 16 amino acids. Germline lookup yields CDR1 SGDLS and CDR2 YYNGEE. V was pared by 4 bases and J by 5 bases, with 21 bases between. CDR3 nucleotides: TGTGCCAGCAGCCTCAGAGGGGCTAGTGGGGCGGAGACCCAGTACTTC. Translated: CASSLRGASGAETQYF. Combining the CDR3 with reference TRBV9 and TRBJ2-5 gives the whole variable domain DSGVTQTPKHLITATGQRVTLRCSPRSGDLSVYWYQQSLDQGLQFLIQYYNGEERAKGNILERFSAQQFPDLHSELNLSSLELGDSALYFCASSLRGASGAETQYFGPGTRLLVL.

The chain is built from TRBV4-3 and TRBJ1-2; TRBD1 aligns across 10 bases. This CDR3 is 16 amino acids long. Germline CDR1 is LGHNA and CDR2 is YSLEER. The V gene end was trimmed by 4 bases and the J gene end by 4 bases; junction bases not matched to a gene: 9. The CDR3 loop is CASSPADRGPVYGYTF. CDR3 nucleotides: TGCGCCAGCAGCCCAGCTGACAGGGGGCCTGTCTATGGCTACACCTTC.

This clonotype occurred a few times. The rearrangement joins TRBV5-1 to TRBJ2-1; TRBD2 aligns across 13 bases. CDR1 and CDR2 (germline): SGHRS, YFSETQ. The CDR3 has 16 amino acids. Germline trimming cut 3 bases from V and 2 bases from J; bases unmatched to any gene: 2. CDR3 DNA sequence: TGCGCCAGCAGCTGGACTAGCGGGGGCCCCTACAATGAGCAGTTCTTC. Protein product: CASSWTSGGPYNEQFF.

This clonotype was counted many times. The V call is TRBV4-3, the J call TRBJ2-4; a weak D match, TRBD1 (7 bases). The CDR3 extends over 15 amino acids. The germline CDR1 and CDR2 sequences are LGHNA and YSLEER. V was cut by 3 bases and J by 9 bases, with 18 bases left in between. The CDR3 DNA sequence: TGCGCCAGCAGCCAGAGTTCAGGGGGGCCTATCATTCAGTACTTC. It encodes CASSQSSGGPIIQYF.

V usage is TRBV10-2 and J usage is TRBJ2-7, with D possibly TRBD1 on 6 matching bases. V was clipped by 4 bases and J by 4 bases, with 23 bases between them. This CDR3 comprises 17 residues. Germline V gene data show CDR1 as WSHSY and CDR2 as SAAADI. The CDR3 is CASSGSYRDNGRYEQYF. CDR3 bases: TGCGCCAGCAGTGGGTCCTACAGGGACAATGGGAGATACGAGCAGTACTTC.

The sample holds a few counts of this clonotype. The chain joins TRBV6-1 to TRBJ2-1; TRBD2 agrees at 7 bases. J lost 7 bases, V lost 8 bases, and 8 bases had no gene match. The CDR3 loop spans 13 amino acids. From germline, CDR1 is MNHNS and CDR2 SASEGT. The CDR3 DNA reads as TGTGCCAGCGCCGGGCTAGCGGTAAATGAGCAGTTCTTC. Amino acids: CASAGLAVNEQFF.

This clonotype was counted between two and nine times. J is TRBJ2-3 and V is TRBV6-5, with 11 bases that match TRBD2. V dropped 0 bases and J dropped 1; count of bases not matched to a gene: 6. The CDR3 length is 18 residues. Germline CDR1 and CDR2: MNHEY and SVGAGI. The CDR3 nucleotides read TGTGCCAGCAGTTACTCGAGTAGCGGGGGGGCTGGCACAGATACGCAGTATTTT. Residues: CASSYSSSGGAGTDTQYF.

CDR3 nucleotides: TGTGCCAGCGGGCCAGGGGTAGCGGGGGGGCTTGAGCAGTTCTTC. Its protein product is CASGPGVAGGLEQFF. This chain links TRBV5-5 with TRBJ2-1; 11 bases map to TRBD2. The CDR3 spans 15 residues. The trim removed 7 bases at V and 9 bases at J, leaving 12 bases unmatched. Germline CDR1 and CDR2: SGHKS and YYEKEE (reference sequence). The variable domain in full, completed from reference TRBV5-5 and TRBJ2-1, reads DAGVTQSPTHLIKTRGQQVTLRCSPISGHKSVSWYQQVLGQGPQFIFQYYEKEERGRGNFPDRFSARQFPNYSSELNVNALLLGDSALYLCASGPGVAGGLEQFFGPGTRLTVL.

This clonotype turned up a few times. J is TRBJ1-6 and V is TRBV18; 7 positions agree with TRBD1. V trimming: 2 bases; J trimming: 10 bases; junction bases outside the gene matches: 8. The germline gives CDR1 KGHSH, CDR2 LQKENI. CDR3 length: 15 residues. Here the CDR3 reads CASSPRLTGNSPLHF. In DNA, the CDR3 is TGTGCCAGCTCACCAAGGCTGACAGGGAACTCACCCCTCCACTTT.

This clonotype was counted between two and nine times. The chain combines TRBV5-5 with TRBJ2-3, with 7 nucleotides matching TRBD2. There are 14 residues in the CDR3. Germline CDR1 and CDR2: SGHKS and YYEKEE (reference sequence). V lost 4 bases, J lost 4 bases, and 6 bases stayed unmatched. This CDR3 reads CASSLAGDPDTQYF. The CDR3 DNA sequence: TGTGCCAGCAGCCTCGCGGGGGACCCAGATACGCAGTATTTT.

This clonotype has only a few counts. The chain employs TRBV15 and TRBJ1-5; D might be TRBD1 (5 bases). Germline-derived CDR1 and CDR2 are LNHNV and YYDKDF (reference sequence). CDR3 size: 15 residues. V shed 0 bases and J shed 5 bases, with 11 bases lying between them. CDR3 loop: CATSRDKGYYQPQHF. The CDR3 coding sequence is TGTGCCACCAGCAGAGATAAGGGGTACTATCAGCCCCAGCATTTT.

The DNA for the CDR3 is TGTGCCAGCAGCTCTCGGGGGTCTACCTACAATGAGCAGTTCTTC. It codes for CASSSRGSTYNEQFF. The chain employs TRBV7-9 and TRBJ2-1; D might be TRBD2 (6 bases). This CDR3 has 15 amino acids. V gave up 4 bases and J gave up 2 bases, with 12 bases separating them. CDR1 SEHNR and CDR2 FQNEAQ come from the germline V gene (reference sequence).